The 25 T cell receptor beta chains given below trace back to one sample, sequenced in a study of CD8 T cells in Susac syndrome. 0.5 to 1 ug RNA was reverse transcribed with random hexamers. TCRdb re-derived calls from the immunoSEQ multiplex PCR reads in MiXCR, one entry per CDR3 protein. Among 250,000 or so distinct CDR3 sequences listed, roughly 93% were seen once. The source material was CD4+ T cells from PBMCs. These receptors were taken from a human donor with multiple sclerosis.

This chain connects TRBV5-1 to TRBJ1-1; D unclear. V shed 4 bases and J shed 10 bases, with 11 bases lying between them. The CDR3 contains 11 residues. Germline-derived CDR1 and CDR2 are SGHRS and YFSETQ. The CDR3 DNA reads TGCGCCAGCAGCCCGGGGAGAGGAGCTTTCTTT. Translated: CASSPGRGAFF. Full variable domain (outside the CDR3, taken from reference TRBV5-1 and TRBJ1-1): KAGVTQTPRYLIKTRGQQVTLSCSPISGHRSVSWYQQTPGQGLQFLFEYFSETQRNKGNFPGRFSGRQFSNSRSEMNVSTLELGDSALYLCASSPGRGAFFGQGTRLTVV.

The V gene is TRBV9, the J gene TRBJ2-6, with 9 bases lining up with TRBD1. The CDR3 spans 18 residues. Germline lookup yields CDR1 SGDLS and CDR2 YYNGEE. V lost 3 bases and J lost 0; bases outside the gene matches: 7. CDR3 sequence: CASSARDRDPSGANVLTF. The CDR3 nucleotides are TGTGCCAGCAGCGCCAGGGACAGGGACCCCTCTGGGGCCAACGTCCTGACTTTC.

This chain connects TRBV6-1 to TRBJ1-3, with D possibly being TRBD1 (5 bases). Germline V gene data show CDR1 as MNHNS and CDR2 as SASEGT. The ends were cut back, 6 bases at V and 0 bases at J, with 18 bases in the middle. The CDR3 is 17 residues long. As DNA, the CDR3 is TGTGCCAGCAGCGGGCCAATCCAGGGTGGCTCTGGAAACACCATATATTTT. Translating gives CASSGPIQGGSGNTIYF.

The rearrangement uses TRBV5-6 and TRBJ2-3; D is ambiguous. The CDR3 has 15 amino acids. The V gene lost 4 bases and the J gene lost 3 bases, with 15 bases spanning the gap. Germline V lookup: CDR1 SGHDT, CDR2 YYEEEE. CDR3 DNA: TGTGCCAGCAGCGGCTCGCCCCCTAAAACAGATACGCAGTATTTT. Translation: CASSGSPPKTDTQYF.

The chain recombines TRBV28 with TRBJ2-7; 8 bases agree with TRBD1. This CDR3 spans 15 amino acids. The J segment lost 1 base and the V segment lost 4 bases, leaving 6 bases of the junction unmatched. Germline assignment: CDR1 MDHEN and CDR2 SYDVKM. The CDR3 spells CASSSPWTGSYEQYF. CDR3 sequence (DNA): TGTGCCAGCAGTTCCCCTTGGACAGGGTCCTACGAGCAGTACTTC.

The CDR3 nucleotides read TGTGCCAGCAGCCGAAGTAGGTGGGATGGCTACACCTTC. Amino acid sequence: CASSRSRWDGYTF. V is TRBV3-1 and J is TRBJ1-2, with unresolved D. Germline V gene data show CDR1 as LGHDT and CDR2 as YNNKEL (reference sequence). V shed 4 bases and J shed 6 bases, with 12 bases lying between them. This CDR3 region has 13 residues.

The chain combines TRBV18 with TRBJ1-1; D may be TRBD1 (5 bases). The CDR3 totals 14 residues. The germline gives CDR1 KGHSH, CDR2 LQKENI. V was shortened by 3 bases and J by 8 bases, with 16 bases between the two germline ends. The CDR3 sequence: CASSPRSGDGEAFF. CDR3 nucleotides: TGTGCCAGCTCACCGCGATCCGGGGACGGGGAAGCTTTCTTT.

The V and J genes are TRBV29-1 and TRBJ2-1; 8 bases line up with TRBD2. V gave up 6 bases and J gave up 4 bases; unmatched junction bases: 2. Germline CDR1 is SQVTM and CDR2 is ANQGSEA. The CDR3 runs to 12 residues. In nucleotides, the CDR3 is TGCAGCGTGAGCGGGGGTTACAATGAGCAGTTCTTC. Translation: CSVSGGYNEQFF.

J is TRBJ1-1 and V is TRBV6-2 or TRBV6-3, with TRBD1 matching over 9 bases. The CDR3 spans 13 residues. Trimming removed 6 bases from V and 7 bases from J; junction bases left unmatched: 6. Germline V gene sequence: CDR1 MNHEY, CDR2 SVGEGT. CDR3 in amino acids: CASRWDRAGEAFF. CDR3 nucleotides: TGTGCCAGCAGGTGGGACAGGGCTGGTGAAGCTTTCTTT.

The chain has TRBV20-1 and TRBJ2-3; 8 bases map to TRBD2. Germline values: CDR1 DFQATT, CDR2 SNEGSKA (reference sequence). The CDR3 is made up of 15 amino acids. J gave up 2 bases and V 3 bases, and 7 bases lay outside the gene matches. The CDR3 sequence is CSASRSGGPTDTQYF. The CDR3 DNA follows: TGCAGTGCTAGTCGGTCGGGGGGGCCCACAGATACGCAGTATTTT.

V gene TRBV6-5 combines with J gene TRBJ2-5; weak D call: TRBD1 (8 bases). V lost 6 bases, J lost 2 bases, and 16 bases lay in between. The germline gives CDR1 MNHEY, CDR2 SVGAGI. The CDR3 covers 15 residues. The CDR3 region has the DNA TGTGCCAGCAGCCAGGGGGCTAGCGGACAAGAGACCCAGTACTTC. Amino acid sequence: CASSQGASGQETQYF.

The chain carries TRBV12-3 or TRBV12-4 and TRBJ2-2, with D possibly TRBD2 on 6 matching bases. V gave up 6 bases and J gave up 3 bases, with 14 bases separating them. This CDR3 has 15 amino acids. Written as DNA, the CDR3 is TGTGCCAGCAGGCCCGGGACTTGGGACACCGGGGAGCTGTTTTTT. As protein: CASRPGTWDTGELFF.

CDR3 loop: CASSLRLSGYTF. The CDR3 DNA follows: TGTGCCAGCAGTTTACGGCTATCTGGCTACACCTTC. The chain employs TRBV12-3 or TRBV12-4 and TRBJ1-2; D unresolved. The CDR3 sequence is 12 residues long. The V end was cut by 2 bases, the J end by 7 bases, with 8 bases between.

J is TRBJ2-1 and V is TRBV30; 9 bases agree with TRBD2. The CDR3 spans 15 residues. Germline V lookup: CDR1 GTSNPN, CDR2 SVGIG (reference sequence). J lost 3 bases, V lost 0 bases, and 3 bases had no gene match. CDR3 sequence (DNA): TGTGCCTGGAGTGTGGCGGGGGGGCTCTACAATGAGCAGTTCTTC. Translated: CAWSVAGGLYNEQFF. The variable domain in full, with the rest retrieved from reference TRBV30 and TRBJ2-1, is SQTIHQWPATLVQPVGSPLSLECTVEGTSNPNLYWYRQAAGRGLQLLFYSVGIGQISSEVPQNLSASRPQDRQFILSSKKLLLSDSGFYLCAWSVAGGLYNEQFFGPGTRLTVL.

The rearrangement links TRBV19 to TRBJ2-3; 8 nucleotides line up with TRBD2. Trimming removed 4 bases from V and 3 bases from J; junction bases left unmatched: 3. The CDR3 consists of 14 residues. Germline V gene lookup returns CDR1 LNHDA and CDR2 SQIVND (reference sequence). CDR3: CASSKLAETDTQYF. The CDR3 nucleotides read TGTGCCAGTAGTAAACTAGCGGAAACAGATACGCAGTATTTT.

The rearrangement joins TRBV6-1 to TRBJ2-1; 7 nucleotides align to TRBD2. Germline V gives CDR1 MNHNS, CDR2 SASEGT. The CDR3 is made up of 16 amino acids. J was trimmed by 12 bases and V by 6 bases; bases with no gene match: 20. The CDR3 DNA reads TGTGCCAGCAGGACCCCCGTAGCGGGTGGCTGGGGTACGCAGTTCTTC. This codes for CASRTPVAGGWGTQFF.

The chain couples TRBV13 to TRBJ2-7; 10 bases fit TRBD1. Trimming at V came to 2 bases and at J to 1 base, leaving 2 bases not matched to a gene. This CDR3 region has 15 residues. Germline V lookup: CDR1 PRHDT, CDR2 FYEKMQ (reference sequence). This CDR3 reads CASSLPGQGSYEQYF. The DNA of the CDR3 is TGTGCCAGCAGCTTACCGGGACAGGGGTCCTACGAGCAGTACTTC. Together with reference TRBV13 and TRBJ2-7, the CDR3 gives the full variable domain: AAGVIQSPRHLIKEKRETATLKCYPIPRHDTVYWYQQGPGQDPQFLISFYEKMQSDKGSIPDRFSAQQFSDYHSELNMSSLELGDSALYFCASSLPGQGSYEQYFGPGTRLTVT.

The V gene is TRBV29-1, the J gene TRBJ1-3; 8 nucleotides line up with TRBD1. V dropped 7 bases and J dropped 4; count of bases not matched to a gene: 6. This CDR3 is built from 13 residues. CDR1 is SQVTM and CDR2 is ANQGSEA in the germline V gene. CDR3 sequence (DNA): TGCAGCGCCTACAGGGGGTCCGGAAACACCATATATTTT. Protein: CSAYRGSGNTIYF.

This clonotype was seen just once. J is TRBJ1-3 and V is TRBV30; D uncertain. Per germline, CDR1 GTSNPN and CDR2 SVGIG (reference sequence). Trimming cost V 3 bases and J 2 bases, with 8 bases left between them. The CDR3 covers 13 residues. CDR3 bases: TGTGCCTGGAGCCCGGGCCCTGGAAACACCATATATTTT. It specifies CAWSPGPGNTIYF.

Of note for this clonotype: The junction departs from the called germline gene at one end, perhaps through a read error. The chain links TRBV5-4 to TRBJ2-1; D perhaps matches TRBD2 (6 bases). The length of the CDR3 is 13 residues. Germline-derived CDR1 and CDR2 are SGHNT and YYREEE (reference sequence). For the CDR3, the DNA is TGTGCCAGCAGCTGGGACTCCGACAATGAGCAGTTCTTC. The encoded protein is CASSWDSDNEQFF.

The V gene is TRBV9, the J gene TRBJ2-1, with 12 bases aligning to TRBD2. V lost 4 bases and J lost 0; bases outside the gene matches: 11. Germline lookup yields CDR1 SGDLS and CDR2 YYNGEE. This CDR3 spans 19 amino acids. The CDR3 here is CASSPPGLAGRSSYNEQFF. CDR3 nucleotide sequence: TGTGCCAGCAGCCCACCGGGACTAGCGGGTCGGAGCTCCTACAATGAGCAGTTCTTC.

The table lists this clonotype with a count of one. The V and J genes are TRBV3-1 and TRBJ2-3, with 11 bases matching TRBD2. The CDR3 contains 16 residues. Per germline, CDR1 LGHDT and CDR2 YNNKEL (reference sequence). The V gene end was trimmed by 4 bases and the J gene end by 2 bases; junction bases not matched to a gene: 5. The CDR3 DNA reads TGTGCCAGCAGCCCCTTAGCGGGGGGGCACACAGATACGCAGTATTTT. It encodes CASSPLAGGHTDTQYF.

J is TRBJ2-7 and V is TRBV4-1, with D possibly TRBD1 on 6 matching bases. The CDR3 spans 16 residues. The germline CDR1 and CDR2 sequences are MGHRA and YSYEKL. Trimming cost V 4 bases and J 1 base, with 17 bases left between them. CDR3 sequence (DNA): TGCGCCAGCAGCCGCACAAGCCGGACAGTTTCCTACGAGCAGTACTTC. Protein product: CASSRTSRTVSYEQYF.

This clonotype was counted once. The J gene is TRBJ2-4, the V gene TRBV20-1; no reliable D call. The germline V gene encodes CDR1 DFQATT and CDR2 SNEGSKA (reference sequence). Trimming removed 1 base from V and 0 bases from J, with 7 bases in between. The CDR3 has 14 residues. The CDR3 bases are TGCAGTGCTAGAGTCCTGATAGCCAAAAACATTCAGTACTTC. It translates to CSARVLIAKNIQYF.

The chain employs TRBV10-2 and TRBJ2-2, with 13 nucleotides matching TRBD2. V was pared by 6 bases and J by 6 bases, with 7 bases of the junction left unmatched. This CDR3 has 16 amino acids. The germline CDR1 and CDR2 sequences are WSHSY and SAAADI. The CDR3 here is CASRDTSGGAPGELFF. For the CDR3, the DNA is TGCGCCAGCAGGGATACTAGCGGGGGGGCCCCCGGGGAGCTGTTTTTT.